Here is one TCR beta chain with its context. The antigen remains unidentified. This sample was included in a study of blood T cells in healthy people across ages. A sample-barcoded 5' primer and a J-beta primer mix were used in a second PCR of roughly 6 to 12 cycles. Tagging of each cDNA molecule was performed by a template-switch adaptor with 12 random nucleotides. TCRdb re-called the 5' RACE reads with MiXCR, one entry per CDR3 protein. Among 650,000 or so distinct CDR3 sequences listed, about 51% were seen once. Study-wide results and limits: Aged donors had fewer naive CD4+ cells and lower diversity than long-lived donors.

The CDR3 consists of 16 residues. In germline, CDR1 is PRHDT, CDR2 FYEKMQ (reference sequence). Trimming cost V 1 base and J 0 bases, with 13 bases left between them. The sample was blood. This chain joins TRBV13 and TRBJ2-7, with a possible D match to TRBD1 (7 bases). This TCR was recovered from a woman older than 75 in good health. For the CDR3, the DNA is TGTGCCAGCAGCTTAGTTCAGGGGGGCCTCTCCTACGAGCAGTACTTC. This translates into CASSLVQGGLSYEQYF.